These T cell receptor beta chains were read from a single sample in a study of blood T cells in healthy people across ages. Each CDR3 protein is one row after TCRdb ran MiXCR on the 5' RACE reads. The table lists 730,000 or so distinct CDR3 sequences, around 40% of them singletons. The material sequenced was blood. The source of these receptors is a woman in her sixties in good health. CDR3s leave out the opening cysteine and the closing phenylalanine or tryptophan. Each record gives: J gene, V gene, clone size, CDR3 protein. Size is omitted from some rows. Given values are once, few, many or a class for expanded clones.

>TRBJ2-2|TRBV25-1|NA
ASSAGEGGELF
>TRBJ2-3|TRBV6-6|NA
ASSYTGYSTDTQY
>NA|TRBV27|NA
ASSSLPYPVSCEQY
>NA|TRBV28|few
ASKAGGYNEQY
>TRBJ2-3|TRBV6-5|many
ASSYSTGVLDTQY
>TRBJ2-1|TRBV2|NA
ASSRDLRVENEQF
>TRBJ1-5|TRBV7-9|NA
ASSLGRDSPQPQH
>TRBJ2-1|TRBV2|NA
ANKLDQSSYNEQF
>TRBJ2-1|TRBV20-1|few
SAHGEGRNEQF
>TRBJ2-3|TRBV7-2|NA
ASSPTLLNTQY
>TRBJ2-5|TRBV29-1|many
SVDTGSGETQY
>TRBJ2-1|TRBV7-2|few
ASSLDRGGGVEQF
>TRBJ2-7|TRBV13|many
ASSPRDRGHEQY
>TRBJ2-3|TRBV5-1|NA
ASSLGSRGGTQY
>TRBJ2-3|TRBV6-5|NA
ASSKRTSAGDTQY
>TRBJ2-7|TRBV4-1|NA
ASSQGEFDYEQY
>TRBJ1-4|TRBV10-3|NA
AISESEGANEKLF
>NA|TRBV6-5|once
ASVRTSGGVKNLYIQY
>TRBJ2-2|TRBV5-1|NA
ASSLSGGSNTGELF
>TRBJ2-3|TRBV10-3|NA
AIMGGFGTDTQY
>TRBJ2-3|TRBV27|NA
ASSLYGQTSGRTDTQY
>TRBJ2-2|TRBV10-3|NA
AITEVVHGELF
>TRBJ2-3|TRBV20-1|few
SARGFGASTDTQY
>TRBJ2-5|TRBV11-2|NA
ASREGALSQETQY
>TRBJ1-5|TRBV12-3/TRBV12-4|few
ASSSGTGTGNQPQH
>NA|TRBV24-1|NA
ATSDGGVYEQY
>TRBJ2-5|TRBV13|few
ASSLRTPRWTQY
>TRBJ2-7|TRBV25-1|NA
ASSEYQGTYEQY
>TRBJ1-2|TRBV9|few
ASSVGGDRNLYGYT
>TRBJ1-1|TRBV10-3|NA
AIKGNSHTEAF
>TRBJ2-2|TRBV20-1|few
SAGLLNTGELF
>TRBJ2-2|TRBV9|NA
ASSVAGGGGYSNTGELF
>TRBJ1-6|TRBV3-1|NA
ASSPGMNNSPLH
>TRBJ1-1|TRBV5-1|NA
ASSLAGVVTEAF